This TCR beta chain was sequenced for a study of blood T cells in healthy people across ages. This clonotype came up a few times. Donation came from healthy Caucasian individuals in Russia who were aged roughly 6 to 95. V was shortened by 4 bases and J by 9 bases, with 16 bases between the two germline ends. In germline, CDR1 is MGHRA, CDR2 YSYEKL. The CDR3 runs 14 residues. Through a sample-barcoded 5' primer and a J-beta primer mix, a second PCR was run for roughly 7 to 11 cycles. TCRdb reprocessed the 5' RACE reads with MiXCR, giving one entry per CDR3 protein. Of some 1.6 million distinct CDR3 sequences in the sample, approximately 32% were seen once.

The sequenced material came from blood. The source is a woman aged 25 to 39 in good health. The chain employs TRBV4-1 and TRBJ2-1; D tentatively reads TRBD1 or TRBD2 (6 bases each). The CDR3 here is CASSPRSGGPEQFF. In DNA form, the CDR3 reads TGCGCCAGCAGCCCCCGCAGTGGGGGGCCTGAGCAGTTCTTC.